This paragraph reports one T cell receptor beta chain. Antigen: not known. The sample originates from a study of cytomegalovirus exposure and HLA in healthy donors. Points from the study as a whole: A classifier reportedly called cytomegalovirus status with high sensitivity and specificity. Most TCR sequences proved rare, with some public TCRs found in many donors. Subsequent analysis of the roughly 120 validation repertoires found a tendency for first-cohort TCR clusters to co-occur.

V dropped 7 bases and J dropped 2 bases, with 14 bases sitting between them. Germline V CDR1 and CDR2: ENHRY, SYGVKD. The CDR3 sequence is 15 residues long. Repertoires were generated with immunoSEQ multiplex PCR, while TCRdb's copy carries only in-frame clones and drops some. This table holds approximately 200,000 clones, 84% found once. The chain has TRBV10-3 and TRBJ2-2; D may be TRBD1 (6 bases). The sequenced material came from PBMCs. This sequence was found in a man younger than 35 in good health and CMV-seropositive. CDR3: CAINPTGSNTGELFF. As DNA, the CDR3 is TGTGCCATCAACCCGACAGGCTCCAACACCGGGGAGCTGTTTTTT.